This record covers a single TCR beta chain. Its matching antigen is unknown. Reverse transcription of all isolated RNA meant that expressed TCRB transcripts were sequenced. Only in-frame clones appear in the TCRdb table, and some are missing; sequencing was by immunoSEQ multiplex PCR. This table has approximately 150,000 clones, about 63% appearing once. Each of the CD4+ naive, central memory, regulatory and stem cell-like memory populations was sorted via CD45RO/CCR7/CD25/CD127/CD95/CD27. Germline V gene sequence: CDR1 SGHRS, CDR2 YFSETQ. Trimming took off 0 bases at V and 8 bases at J, with 3 bases between the two ends. The CDR3 runs 11 residues. The sample belongs to a study of beta chain features in type 1 diabetes. Study overall: Healthy donors and patients had similar age, gender and cell yields. Whole-study results and caveats: Patients' naive, central memory and regulatory TCRB repertoires appeared more alike than those of healthy donors. Significant though moderate, a shortening of TCRB CDR3s appeared in all four CD4+ subsets of Type 1 diabetes patients. When VDJ junctions were examined, type 1 diabetes patients showed fewer insertions and more deletions.

The sample was naive CD4+ T cells from blood. The genes are TRBV5-1 and TRBJ2-1; D call uncertain. The receptor was isolated from a man aged 25 to 40 with type 1 diabetes. CDR3 nucleotide sequence: TGCGCCAGCAGCTTGGCCGATGAGCAGTTCTTC. Its translation: CASSLADEQFF.